This entry lists 28 T cell receptor beta chains sequenced from one sample in a study of early T cells in non-severe SARS-CoV-2 infection (dated by TCRdb to about 2021). The library was built by means of 5' RACE. The instrument was a NextSeq 500. Starting from the raw public reads, TCRdb applied fastp trimming at Q25, assembled clones with MiXCR and retained in-frame beta chains. Entries are consolidated by CDR3 protein sequence, retaining the most common genes and DNA. Here the sample has 75,000 to 80,000 distinct CDR3 sequences; about 10% occur a single time. Together, the top ten hold approximately 12% of the sample. This specimen consisted of whole blood, obtained at baseline. All receptors derive from an adult who was a healthcare worker with PCR-confirmed SARS-CoV-2 infection or an uninfected control (not recorded which).

This clonotype was counted between two and nine times. The DNA of the CDR3 is TGTGCCAGTAGTGGATTGGGGACAGGGACCTACGAGCAGTACTTC. Translated, it gives CASSGLGTGTYEQYF. The chain has TRBV19 and TRBJ2-7; TRBD1 matches at 9 bases. This CDR3 comprises 15 residues. Germline trimming cut 5 bases from V and 2 bases from J; bases unmatched to any gene: 7. Germline V lookup: CDR1 LNHDA, CDR2 SQIVND (reference sequence).

This clonotype was seen a few times. The chain joins TRBV7-6 to TRBJ2-2; a weak D match, TRBD2 (6 bases). Trimming shortened V by 2 bases and J by 2 bases, and 18 bases separated the two germline ends. The length of the CDR3 is 18 residues. Germline V gives CDR1 SGHVS, CDR2 FNYEAQ. CDR3 loop: CASSLLVSGGENTGELFF. In DNA form, the CDR3 reads TGTGCCAGCAGCTTACTGGTTAGCGGAGGGGAAAACACCGGGGAGCTGTTTTTT.

This clonotype occurred many times. The rearrangement links TRBV11-2 to TRBJ2-7; no definite D call. The CDR3 is 13 residues long. Trimming removed 5 bases at V and 3 bases at J, with 11 bases between. Germline CDR1 reads SGHAT; CDR2 reads FQNNGV. The DNA of the CDR3 is TGTGCCAGCAGCCTTTCCGGCGTCTACGAGCAGTACTTC. The encoded protein is CASSLSGVYEQYF.

This clonotype came up a few times. The V and J genes are TRBV21-1 and TRBJ1-1; the D call in the table, TRBD1, was not verified against the DNA. TRBV21-1 is termed a pseudogene. This CDR3 is 14 amino acids long. The CDR3 nucleotides are TGTGCCAGCAGCAACGGACCCGGATGTAATGAAGCTTTCTTT. The encoded protein is CASSNGPGCNEAFF.

This clonotype was counted between two and nine times. This chain uses TRBV6-1 with TRBJ2-1; TRBD1 matches 7 bases. Germline V gene data show CDR1 as MNHNS and CDR2 as SASEGT. Trimming took 8 bases from V and 8 from J; bases not matched to a gene: 9. This CDR3 comprises 13 residues. DNA for the CDR3: TGTGCCAGCGGAAGACAGGGTGTCGATGAGCAGTTCTTC. This gives the protein CASGRQGVDEQFF.

This clonotype was counted between two and nine times. This chain joins TRBV4-3 and TRBJ2-7; TRBD1 agrees at 7 bases. Germline assignment: CDR1 LGHNA and CDR2 YSLEER. Trimming took 1 base from V and 3 from J; bases not matched to a gene: 9. The CDR3 extends over 16 amino acids. The CDR3: CASSQGFGTDLYEQYF. As DNA, the CDR3 is TGCGCCAGCAGCCAAGGATTCGGGACAGACCTCTACGAGCAGTACTTC.

The chain employs TRBV7-3 and TRBJ2-5, with D unclear. This CDR3 region has 13 residues. V was clipped by 0 bases and J by 3 bases, with 5 bases between them. Germline V gene sequence: CDR1 SGHTA, CDR2 FQGTGA. The DNA of the CDR3 is TGTGCCAGCAGCTTAACGTTGGAAGAGACCCAGTACTTC. Its protein product is CASSLTLEETQYF.

The chain carries TRBV3-1 and TRBJ2-1; 8 positions agree with TRBD2. The germline CDR1 and CDR2 sequences are LGHDT and YNNKEL (reference sequence). The CDR3 sequence is 13 residues long. J lost 15 bases, V lost 0 bases, and 7 bases had no gene match. The CDR3 sequence is CASSQDARGGLFF. CDR3 in DNA: TGTGCCAGCAGCCAAGATGCCCGGGGGGGCCTGTTCTTC.

V usage is TRBV6-2 or TRBV6-3 and J usage is TRBJ2-4, with 7 bases identical to TRBD1. The CDR3 loop spans 14 amino acids. In germline, CDR1 is MNHEY, CDR2 SVGEGT. V was clipped by 0 bases and J by 7 bases; unmatched bases: 3. The CDR3 loop reads CASSYSIQGNIQYF. The CDR3 DNA follows: TGTGCCAGCAGTTACTCGATACAGGGGAACATTCAGTACTTC.

This clonotype was recorded many times. CDR3 protein: CASSPGTTSGGARSDEQFF. CDR3 DNA sequence: TGTGCCAGCAGCCCCGGCACGACTAGCGGGGGGGCTCGGAGCGATGAGCAGTTCTTC. The rearrangement joins TRBV7-2 to TRBJ2-1; 14 bases are shared with TRBD2. The CDR3 consists of 19 residues. Trimming removed 5 bases from V and 8 bases from J; junction bases left unmatched: 17. Germline values: CDR1 SGHTA, CDR2 FQGNSA.

The V gene is TRBV12-3 or TRBV12-4, the J gene TRBJ2-1; D is tentatively TRBD1 or TRBD2 (5 bases each). The CDR3 runs 18 residues. V was pared by 1 base and J by 1 base, with 17 bases between. Here the CDR3 DNA reads TGTGCCAGCAGTTTAGGGCCCGAGGGACCGGGGTCCTACAATGAGCAGTTCTTC. This codes for CASSLGPEGPGSYNEQFF.

The rearrangement links TRBV10-3 to TRBJ2-3, with TRBD2 identical over 10 bases. This CDR3 spans 16 amino acids. V trimming: 2 bases; J trimming: 3 bases; junction bases outside the gene matches: 5. The germline V gene has CDR1 ENHRY and CDR2 SYGVKD. The CDR3 nucleotides are TGTGCCATCAGTGAGCCGACGACTAGCGGGACAGATACGCAGTATTTT. Amino acids: CAISEPTTSGTDTQYF.

This clonotype was seen many times. The chain uses TRBV5-4 and TRBJ1-4; 9 nucleotides agree with TRBD1. The V gene end was trimmed by 0 bases and the J gene end by 8 bases; junction bases not matched to a gene: 2. Germline CDR1 is SGHNT and CDR2 is YYREEE (reference sequence). This CDR3 spans 14 amino acids. The CDR3 DNA reads TGTGCCAGCAGCTTGGACAGGGGGCAGGAAAAACTGTTTTTT. Its translation is CASSLDRGQEKLFF.

This rearrangement joins TRBV6-1 to TRBJ1-2; D is perhaps TRBD1 (6 bases). The ends were cut back, 3 bases at V and 5 bases at J, with 10 bases in the middle. Germline-derived CDR1 and CDR2 are MNHNS and SASEGT. The CDR3 contains 13 residues. CDR3 protein: CASSERQGYGYTF. CDR3 coding DNA: TGTGCCAGCAGTGAGCGCCAGGGGTATGGCTACACCTTC.

A few counts support this clonotype. The rearrangement uses TRBV10-2 and TRBJ2-1, with no clear D. Deletions cut 4 bases from V and 3 bases from J, with 10 bases between. The V gene's germline CDR1 is WSHSY and CDR2 SAAADI. There are 14 residues in the CDR3. The CDR3 region is CASSGNANYNEQFF. CDR3 sequence (DNA): TGCGCCAGCAGTGGAAACGCGAACTACAATGAGCAGTTCTTC.

There are many counts of this clonotype. The chain couples TRBV7-2 to TRBJ2-3; D might be TRBD1 (6 bases). V was pared by 8 bases and J by 3 bases, with 24 bases between. Germline lookup yields CDR1 SGHTA and CDR2 FQGNSA. CDR3 size: 17 residues. CDR3 nucleotides: TGTGCCAGCTCTACAGGGATCGGAGGCTGGCGGACAGATACGCAGTATTTT. Translating it yields CASSTGIGGWRTDTQYF.

This chain joins TRBV7-2 and TRBJ2-5; D is possibly TRBD1 (6 bases). CDR3 length equals 15 residues. Trimming left V 2 bases short and J 6 bases short, with 16 bases between. Germline V gene lookup returns CDR1 SGHTA and CDR2 FQGNSA. The CDR3 DNA sequence: TGTGCCAGCAGCTTAAGGGGGATGGTGGGGAAGACCCAGTACTTC. It codes for CASSLRGMVGKTQYF.

At least ten counts were recorded for this clonotype. The chain carries TRBV6-6 and TRBJ2-7; 9 nucleotides agree with TRBD1. The length of the CDR3 is 14 residues. Trimming at V came to 6 bases and at J to 0 bases, leaving 3 bases not matched to a gene. The germline V gene has CDR1 MNHNY and CDR2 SVGAGI (reference sequence). DNA of the CDR3: TGTGCCAGCAGGACAGGGGGTGGCTCCTACGAGCAGTACTTC. Translated, it gives CASRTGGGSYEQYF.

This sequence joins TRBV28 and TRBJ1-3; the D gene is possibly TRBD1 (5 bases). The CDR3 is made up of 18 amino acids. Per germline, CDR1 MDHEN and CDR2 SYDVKM. Trimming took 4 bases from V and 6 from J, leaving 25 bases between them. In DNA form, the CDR3 reads TGTGCCAGCAGTTCCTTATACAGGAGATCTCCTAGTGCAAACACCATATATTTT. It specifies CASSSLYRRSPSANTIYF. Using reference TRBV28 and TRBJ1-3 for the parts outside the CDR3, the full variable domain is DVKVTQSSRYLVKRTGEKVFLECVQDMDHENMFWYRQDPGLGLRLIYFSYDVKMKEKGDIPEGYSVSREKKERFSLILESASTNQTSMYLCASSSLYRRSPSANTIYFGEGSWLTVV.

In this sample, this clonotype turned up a few times. The genes are TRBV6-2 or TRBV6-3 and TRBJ2-1, with 8 bases that match TRBD2. The CDR3 consists of 16 residues. V lost 5 bases, J lost 4 bases, and 10 bases stayed unmatched. Germline CDR1 is MNHEY and CDR2 is SVGEGT. CDR3 amino acids: CASSRNLAGLYNEQFF. The DNA of the CDR3 is TGTGCCAGCAGTCGAAATCTAGCGGGCCTATACAATGAGCAGTTCTTC.

There are many counts of this clonotype. This chain links TRBV20-1 with TRBJ2-6; tentative D call: TRBD2 (5 bases). Germline V gene data show CDR1 as DFQATT and CDR2 as SNEGSKA (reference sequence). V gave up 3 bases and J gave up 0 bases, with 9 bases separating them. The CDR3 has 15 amino acids. This CDR3 is CSARGDNSGANVLTF. The CDR3 region has the DNA TGCAGTGCTAGGGGAGACAACTCTGGGGCCAACGTCCTGACTTTC.

This clonotype was picked up a small number of times. The chain is built from TRBV7-9 and TRBJ2-2; D gene ambiguous. Germline CDR1 reads SEHNR; CDR2 reads FQNEAQ (reference sequence). This CDR3 spans 14 amino acids. With 2 bases removed from V and 4 bases from J, the gap between germline ends came to 8 bases. CDR3 amino acids: CASSLRRITGELFF. CDR3 DNA sequence: TGTGCCAGCAGCTTAAGGCGGATCACCGGGGAGCTGTTTTTT.

The table lists this clonotype with a few counts. This chain uses TRBV4-2 with TRBJ2-2; D tentatively reads TRBD1 or TRBD2 (5 bases each). The germline V gene has CDR1 LGHNA and CDR2 YNFKEQ. The CDR3 is made up of 15 amino acids. Trimming took off 6 bases at V and 0 bases at J, with 11 bases between the two ends. The CDR3 region has the DNA TGTGCCAGCAGGGGACCAGACGCGAACACCGGGGAGCTGTTTTTT. As protein: CASRGPDANTGELFF.

This clonotype was seen a few times. V gene TRBV3-1 combines with J gene TRBJ2-7; perhaps D is TRBD1 or TRBD2 (6 bases each). The V gene's germline CDR1 is LGHDT and CDR2 YNNKEL (reference sequence). V was shortened by 2 bases and J by 2 bases, with 10 bases between the two germline ends. CDR3 length: 14 residues. In DNA form, the CDR3 reads TGTGCCAGCAGCCAATTCGGGGGCCCCTACGAGCAGTACTTC. Translated, it gives CASSQFGGPYEQYF.

This clonotype was recorded many times. This chain links TRBV11-2 with TRBJ1-1; 9 positions agree with TRBD1. J lost 1 base, V lost 5 bases, and 8 bases had no gene match. Germline-derived CDR1 and CDR2 are SGHAT and FQNNGV. The CDR3 consists of 16 residues. The CDR3 region is CASSHRGQGKNTEAFF. The CDR3 DNA follows: TGTGCCAGCAGCCACCGGGGACAGGGAAAGAACACTGAAGCTTTCTTT.

This clonotype occurred many times. This rearrangement joins TRBV4-3 to TRBJ2-1; perhaps TRBD2 as D (6 bases). The CDR3 runs 16 residues. Germline values: CDR1 LGHNA, CDR2 YSLEER. Trimming pared 0 bases from V and 6 bases from J, leaving 15 bases between. The CDR3 DNA reads TGCGCCAGCAGCCAAGATGCAGGGTCAGCGGGCAATGAGCAGTTCTTC. Protein: CASSQDAGSAGNEQFF.

This clonotype was detected a few times. The chain couples TRBV6-5 to TRBJ2-1; D not certain. The CDR3 runs 13 residues. Germline assignment: CDR1 MNHEY and CDR2 SVGAGI. Trimming took off 6 bases at V and 8 bases at J, with 14 bases between the two ends. CDR3 nucleotides: TGTGCCAGCAGCCCCCCCTTCACGGATGAGCAGTTCTTC. Its protein is CASSPPFTDEQFF.

This clonotype has only a few counts. The chain recombines TRBV28 with TRBJ2-3; maybe TRBD2 (6 bases). V shed 7 bases and J shed 3 bases, with 17 bases lying between them. The CDR3 consists of 15 residues. Germline CDR1 is MDHEN and CDR2 is SYDVKM. The CDR3, as DNA: TGTGCCAGCAACCCTCTAGAGGGGAGGACAGATACGCAGTATTTT. This encodes CASNPLEGRTDTQYF.